This T cell receptor beta chain was identified in a study of identical twins. Trimming shortened V by 6 bases and J by 7 bases, and 13 bases separated the two germline ends. The length of the CDR3 is 13 residues. Germline loops: CDR1 SNHLY, CDR2 FYNNEI. The donors were all healthy and Caucasian. Via MiXCR, TCRdb re-called the 5' RACE reads, giving one row per CDR3 protein. The sample yields 250,000 or so distinct CDR3 sequences, approximately 6.8% seen once. This sample also appeared in a second study, on yellow fever vaccine responses in identical twins.

The sample consisted of CD8+ T cells sorted from blood. The clonotype comes from a woman aged 18-29 years in good health. The V call is TRBV2, the J call TRBJ2-1; D may be TRBD2 (5 bases). The CDR3 nucleotides are TGTGCCAGCAGGAAGAGGACTGAGAATGAGCAGTTCTTC. Amino acids: CASRKRTENEQFF.